This T cell receptor (beta chain) was obtained from a study of blood T cell repertoires in COVID-19. In the study overall: Among Cohort 3 donors, those recovered had two negative PCRs, clearance, or symptom resolution.

Libraries were prepared by immunoSEQ multiplex PCR; TCRdb keeps only in-frame clonotypes and omits some of them. Of 150,000 to 200,000 clones listed, around 87% are singletons. The V end lost 7 bases, the J end lost 1 base, and 13 bases lay between the germline ends. Germline loops: CDR1 SGDLS, CDR2 YYNGEE. This CDR3 region has 14 residues. The sequencing input was PBMCs or T cells enriched from blood (not recorded which). The chain employs TRBV9 and TRBJ2-3; D unclear. The receptor was derived from a woman in her forties in a cohort exposed to, infected with or recovered from COVID-19 (not recorded which). CDR3 DNA sequence: TGTGCCAGCGGAACTGGGCCGGGCACAGATACGCAGTATTTT. Protein: CASGTGPGTDTQYF.